These T cell receptor beta chains were read from a single sample in a study of CD8 T cells in ankylosing spondylitis. TCRdb re-called the 5' RACE reads with MiXCR, one entry per CDR3 protein. The table records roughly 700,000 distinct CDR3 sequences, around 20% of them present only once. Sequencing was performed on blood, either unsorted or a sorted T cell fraction (not recorded which). These receptors originate from a male donor with ankylosing spondylitis. The CDR3 runs from the conserved cysteine through the conserved F or W. Expanded clones are given a class, and other clones once, few, many or no size at all.

CASSYSEGLSYNEQFF	TRBV6-5	TRBJ2-1	-
CASSSHRTGGEPQHF	TRBV6-5	TRBJ1-5	-
CSASPSIGQGSYEQYF	TRBV20-1	TRBJ2-7	many
CASSERENQPQHF	TRBV25-1	TRBJ1-5	once
CASSQVAGPNYGYTF	TRBV4-3	TRBJ1-2	few
CASSLGQGLSGPQHF	TRBV5-6	TRBJ1-5	-
CATSRDRDPRGYTF	TRBV15	TRBJ1-2	-
CASSYSALASDTQYF	TRBV6-5	TRBJ2-3	many
CASSYVRGSYNEQFF	TRBV6-2/TRBV6-3	TRBJ2-1	-
CASSLGLADTQYF	TRBV12-3/TRBV12-4	TRBJ2-3	many
CASSSRQGAGTEAFF	TRBV7-9	TRBJ1-1	-
CATSGDRGRYSNQPQHF	TRBV15	TRBJ1-5	-
CASSPGQGKSTEAFF	TRBV27	TRBJ1-1	-
CASSGVMDQPQHF	TRBV2	TRBJ1-5	few
CSAQTALAGGQDTQYF	TRBV20-1	TRBJ2-3	-
CASSQGGGGLDSPLHF	TRBV4-2	TRBJ1-6	-
CASSWPGEETQYF	TRBV5-1	TRBJ2-5	-
CASSPRVSGWYEQYF	TRBV5-1	TRBJ2-7	few
CASSPRGTSGTNEQFF	TRBV18	TRBJ2-1	-
CASSHAELNTEAFF	TRBV7-9	TRBJ1-1	-
CSAREMGVGANVLTF	TRBV20-1	TRBJ2-6	-
CSVLTGLEDTQYF	TRBV29-1	TRBJ2-3	once
CASSPGLSSYEQYF	TRBV7-2	TRBJ2-7	few
CASSSVDRAYEQYF	TRBV27	TRBJ2-7	-
CASSNPWAGLDLGDYNEQFF	TRBV11-2	TRBJ2-1	few
CASSSSDRGPKTQYF	TRBV11-2	TRBJ2-5	-
CSADLAGGPTDTQYF	TRBV20-1	TRBJ2-3	-
CASSQDQVTQQETQYF	TRBV4-2	TRBJ2-5	few
CSVDGGETQYF	TRBV29-1	TRBJ2-5	many
CASSHSGGTSYEQYF	TRBV4-2	TRBJ2-7	-
CSVEDLEEYGYTF	TRBV29-1	TRBJ1-2	few
CSATGLAGVVDEQYF	TRBV20-1	TRBJ2-7	-
CASSFTSNYGYTF	TRBV28	TRBJ1-2	few
CASSLLGTSGRKEQFF	TRBV27	TRBJ2-1	many
CASRTGEKSNQPQHF	TRBV19	TRBJ1-5	-
CASSEIPGTSRKAYQETQYF	TRBV21-1	TRBJ2-5	few
CASSQGARERETQYF	TRBV4-1	TRBJ2-5	few
CASSPLLGNQETQYF	TRBV18	TRBJ2-5	few
CASTPEGYEQYF	TRBV7-2	TRBJ2-7	-
CASSNRQVAGNTIYF	TRBV7-9	TRBJ1-3	-
CASRRAGTGGFEQYF	TRBV6-1	TRBJ2-7	few
CASSRSQGYMNTEAFF	TRBV7-9	TRBJ1-1	-
CSARDHGTSGRAGQETQYF	TRBV20-1	TRBJ2-5	-
CGLQGSGNTIYF	TRBV29-1	TRBJ1-3	few
CASSLEPGSWNTGELFF	TRBV7-6	TRBJ2-2	-
CASSFGRQVVYEQYF	TRBV12-3/TRBV12-4	TRBJ2-7	few
CASSYSLAGADTQYF	TRBV6-5	TRBJ2-3	few
CSVGDVGTNQPQHF	TRBV29-1	TRBJ1-5	few
CASSEGDKYNEQFF	TRBV9	TRBJ2-1	-